This T cell receptor beta chain appears in the sequencing data of a study of T cells after yellow fever vaccination. This CDR3 region has 15 residues. V lost 5 bases and J 5 bases, leaving 15 bases between the germline ends. CDR1 and CDR2 from the germline V gene are SGHVS and FQNEAQ. In TCRdb, the 5' RACE reads were re-called with MiXCR into one record per CDR3 protein. The sample includes under 150,000 distinct CDR3 sequences, 7.7% of them seen just once. In its sample, this clonotype was seen many times. Sequences were derived from CD4+ T cells sorted from PBMCs, sampled 5 days after the yellow fever booster vaccination. The genes are TRBV7-8 and TRBJ2-2; D might be TRBD1 (6 bases). This clonotype was obtained from a man younger than 45 who received the YFV17D yellow fever vaccine. CDR3 coding DNA: TGTGCCAGCAGCCGTGGGGCAGGGGAAACCGGGGAGCTGTTTTTT. Translation: CASSRGAGETGELFF. The variable domain in full, completed from reference TRBV7-8 and TRBJ2-2, reads GAGVSQSPRYKVAKRGQDVALRCDPISGHVSLFWYQQALGQGPEFLTYFQNEAQLDKSGLPSDRFFAERPEGSVSTLKIQRTQQEDSAVYLCASSRGAGETGELFFGEGSRLTVL.